This T cell receptor beta chain derives from a study of tumor and adjacent non-tumor tissue in lung cancer. Study background: Stage I to III disease affected 10 men and 5 women aged about 30 to 85.

TCRbeta libraries were built with three rounds of nested PCR, modified from ARM-PCR. TCRdb processed the multiplex PCR reads anew with MiXCR; each CDR3 protein has one entry. This sample carries just over 200,000 distinct CDR3 sequences, over 55% of them seen once, and the ten largest clones take under 30%. This clonotype was detected only once. Germline lookup yields CDR1 DFQATT and CDR2 SNEGSKA (reference sequence). V was clipped by 5 bases and J by 6 bases, with 20 bases between them. This CDR3 contains 14 residues. The template was RNA from unsorted bulk tissue. The sequence was collected from a man aged 55-75 years with non-small cell lung cancer. Material for sequencing was lung tumor tissue. V usage is TRBV20-1 and J usage is TRBJ2-7; TRBD2 is a possible D gene (6 bases). CDR3 in amino acids: CSAPQEGQGVEQYF. For the CDR3, the DNA is TGCAGTGCTCCCCAGGAGGGGCAAGGGGTCGAGCAGTACTTC.